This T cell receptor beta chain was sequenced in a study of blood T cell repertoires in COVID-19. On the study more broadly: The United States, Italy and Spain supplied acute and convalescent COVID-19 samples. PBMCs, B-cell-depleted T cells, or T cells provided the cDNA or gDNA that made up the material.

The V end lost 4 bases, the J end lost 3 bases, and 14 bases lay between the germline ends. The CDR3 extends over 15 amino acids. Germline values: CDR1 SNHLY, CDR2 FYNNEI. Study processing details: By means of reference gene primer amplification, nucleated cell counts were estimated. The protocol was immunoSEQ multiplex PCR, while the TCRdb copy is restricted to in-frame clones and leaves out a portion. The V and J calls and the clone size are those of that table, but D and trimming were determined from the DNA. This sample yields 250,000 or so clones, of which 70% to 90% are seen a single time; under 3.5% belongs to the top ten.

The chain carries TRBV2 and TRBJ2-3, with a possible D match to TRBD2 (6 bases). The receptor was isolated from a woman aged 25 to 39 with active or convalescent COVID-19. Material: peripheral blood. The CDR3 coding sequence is TGTGCCAGCAGTGGGTTGCGGGGTGGTACAGATACGCAGTATTTT. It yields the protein CASSGLRGGTDTQYF.